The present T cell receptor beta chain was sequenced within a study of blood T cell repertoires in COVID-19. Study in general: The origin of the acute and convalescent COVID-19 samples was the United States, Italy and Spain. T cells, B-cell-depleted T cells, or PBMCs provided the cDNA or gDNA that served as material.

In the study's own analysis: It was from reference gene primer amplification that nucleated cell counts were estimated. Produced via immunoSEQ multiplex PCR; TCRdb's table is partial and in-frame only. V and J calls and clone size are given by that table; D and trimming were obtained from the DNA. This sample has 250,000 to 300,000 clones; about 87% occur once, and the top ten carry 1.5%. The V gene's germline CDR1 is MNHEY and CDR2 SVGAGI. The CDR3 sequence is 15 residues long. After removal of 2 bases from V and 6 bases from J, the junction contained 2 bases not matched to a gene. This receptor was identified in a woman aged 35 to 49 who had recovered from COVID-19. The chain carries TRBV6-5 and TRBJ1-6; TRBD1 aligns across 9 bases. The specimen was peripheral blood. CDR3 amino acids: CASSYRTGANSPLHF. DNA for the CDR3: TGTGCCAGCAGTTACCGGACAGGGGCTAATTCACCCCTCCACTTT.